What follows is one TCR beta chain and its context. The CDR3 is made up of 17 amino acids. V gave up 4 bases and J gave up 6 bases; unmatched junction bases: 9. In germline, CDR1 is MNHEY, CDR2 SVGEGT. This record belongs to a study of blood T cell repertoires in COVID-19. Study context: Collection of acute and convalescent COVID-19 samples took place in the United States, Italy and Spain. T cells, B-cell-depleted T cells, or PBMCs supplied cDNA or gDNA.

Participant ages covered roughly 18 to 89 years across around 22 US areas. Assignments of participants to cohorts depended upon their own reported clinical history. Sequencing was performed with immunoSEQ multiplex PCR; in TCRdb, only in-frame clones are kept and a portion is missing. The sample holds more than 200,000 clones; roughly 87% are singletons and the top ten take roughly 6.3%. Sample: PBMCs or T cells enriched from blood (not recorded which). The chain is built from TRBV6-2 or TRBV6-3 and TRBJ2-1; 13 positions agree with TRBD2. The source of this sequence is a woman aged 25 to 39 with acute COVID-19. The CDR3 DNA follows: TGTGCCAGCAGTTCCTCCGGACTAGCGGGAGACCCCAATGAGCAGTTCTTC. Translated: CASSSSGLAGDPNEQFF.